The 14 T cell receptor beta chains below were found in one sample sequenced in a study of T cells in Graves' hyperthyroidism and ophthalmopathy. Amplification yielded TCR beta CDR3 regions, with RNA transcripts as the source. With the HTBI primer set, the TCR CDR3 went through a first round of RT-PCR. TCRdb processed the multiplex PCR reads anew with MiXCR; each CDR3 protein has one entry. The repertoire holds 500,000 to 800,000 distinct CDR3 sequences, with roughly 46% as singletons. Sequencing input: peripheral blood or thyroid tissue (not recorded which). The receptor set was obtained from an adult man with Graves' disease, either hyperthyroidism or ophthalmopathy (not recorded which).

This sequence joins TRBV20-1 and TRBJ1-3; no clear D gene. The CDR3 has 15 amino acids. Trimming pared 3 bases from V and 4 bases from J, leaving 16 bases between. Germline V CDR1 and CDR2: DFQATT, SNEGSKA (reference sequence). DNA for the CDR3: TGCAGTGCTAGGGTCCCTGGACGGGAGGGAAACACCATATATTTT. Residues: CSARVPGREGNTIYF.

This clonotype was observed many times. The V call is TRBV15, the J call TRBJ1-5, with no clear D. This CDR3 comprises 15 residues. From germline, CDR1 is LNHNV and CDR2 YYDKDF (reference sequence). Between the trimmed V and J ends, which lost 1 base and 5 bases, there was a span of 12 bases. CDR3 DNA sequence: TGTGCCACCAGCAGAGCCGGACGGTTAGATCAGCCCCAGCATTTT. It encodes CATSRAGRLDQPQHF.

Only a few counts were recorded for this clonotype. The chain has TRBV7-8 and TRBJ1-2, with no clear D. The CDR3 covers 15 residues. Germline assignment: CDR1 SGHVS and CDR2 FQNEAQ. Trimming pared 1 base from V and 1 base from J, leaving 10 bases between. The CDR3 coding sequence is TGTGCCAGCAGCTTAGGGACGCCTGATAACTATGGCTACACCTTC. It specifies CASSLGTPDNYGYTF.

This clonotype was counted many times. The rearrangement joins TRBV10-3 to TRBJ2-7; D gene uncertain. Germline CDR1 is ENHRY and CDR2 is SYGVKD. V lost 2 bases and J lost 7, with 12 bases in between. This CDR3 has 13 amino acids. CDR3 in amino acids: CAISEKPIWEQYF. For the CDR3, the DNA is TGTGCCATCAGTGAGAAGCCGATATGGGAGCAGTACTTC.

The J gene is TRBJ2-2, the V gene TRBV20-1, with D unclear. This CDR3 is built from 15 residues. The V gene lost 1 base and the J gene lost 0 bases, with 9 bases spanning the gap. Per the germline V gene, CDR1 is DFQATT and CDR2 is SNEGSKA (reference sequence). CDR3 nucleotides: TGCAGTGCTAGAGCTTCACTTACGAACACCGGGGAGCTGTTTTTT. Its protein is CSARASLTNTGELFF.

This clonotype was seen a handful of times. The chain uses TRBV19 and TRBJ1-5; the D gene is possibly TRBD1 (5 bases). V lost 4 bases to trimming and J lost 2 bases, with 12 bases between them. This CDR3 contains 15 residues. The germline gives CDR1 LNHDA, CDR2 SQIVND (reference sequence). The CDR3 reads CASSNLRVGNQPQHF. CDR3 bases: TGTGCCAGTAGTAATCTCAGGGTGGGCAATCAGCCCCAGCATTTT.

As concerns this clonotype: A much more abundant neighbour one base away suggests this may be a read error. The gene calls are TRBV20-1 and TRBJ2-5; 11 bases map to TRBD2. With V trimmed by 4 bases and J by 7 bases, 5 bases remained unmatched. Germline-derived CDR1 and CDR2 are DFQATT and SNEGSKA (reference sequence). The CDR3 length is 13 residues. This CDR3 reads CSATSGGSGTQYF. In DNA, the CDR3 is TGCAGTGCTACTAGCGGGGGGTCGGGGACCCAGTACTTC.

The gene calls are TRBV7-9 and TRBJ2-6; 10 bases map to TRBD1. Germline loops: CDR1 SEHNR, CDR2 FQNEAQ (reference sequence). Losses at the gene ends were 6 bases for V and 2 bases for J; bases not matched to a gene: 4. The CDR3 contains 16 residues. The CDR3 loop is CASRAGTGAGANVLTF. The CDR3 nucleotides read TGTGCCAGCAGAGCCGGGACAGGGGCTGGGGCCAACGTCCTGACTTTC. Combining the CDR3 with reference TRBV7-9 and TRBJ2-6 gives the whole variable domain DTGVSQNPRHKITKRGQNVTFRCDPISEHNRLYWYRQTLGQGPEFLTYFQNEAQLEKSRLLSDRFSAERPKGSFSTLEIQRTEQGDSAMYLCASRAGTGAGANVLTFGAGSRLTVL.

The chain uses TRBV2 and TRBJ1-3; D is ambiguous. CDR3 size: 14 residues. Between the trimmed V and J ends, which lost 6 bases and 4 bases, there was a span of 13 bases. The germline CDR1 and CDR2 sequences are SNHLY and FYNNEI. This CDR3 is CASRKTGPGNTIYF. In DNA, the CDR3 is TGTGCCAGCAGGAAGACCGGGCCCGGAAACACCATATATTTT. Complete variable domain (other parts from reference TRBV2 and TRBJ1-3): EPEVTQTPSHQVTQMGQEVILRCVPISNHLYFYWYRQILGQKVEFLVSFYNNEISEKSEIFDDQFSVERPDGSNFTLKIRSTKLEDSAMYFCASRKTGPGNTIYFGEGSWLTVV.

This clonotype was seen more than once but under ten times. The V and J genes are TRBV29-1 and TRBJ1-1; D is ambiguous. The germline CDR1 and CDR2 sequences are SQVTM and ANQGSEA. This CDR3 has 13 residues. The V and J ends lost 6 bases and 4 bases respectively, with 15 bases between them. The CDR3, as DNA: TGCAGCGTCCGGACCGGGCGCTCCACTGAAGCTTTCTTT. The encoded protein is CSVRTGRSTEAFF.

J is TRBJ1-1 and V is TRBV6-6; unclear D gene. The V end was cut by 5 bases, the J end by 3 bases, with 13 bases between. In germline, CDR1 is MNHNY, CDR2 SVGAGI (reference sequence). The CDR3 is 14 residues long. CDR3 bases: TGTGCCAGCAGTCAGGACCGGGAGGACACTGAAGCTTTCTTT. Protein: CASSQDREDTEAFF.

In the case of this clonotype: The junction shows a germline mismatch at one end, possibly a read error. This rearrangement joins TRBV7-2 to TRBJ2-2, with unresolved D. The CDR3 contains 17 residues. Per the germline V gene, CDR1 is SGHTA and CDR2 is FQGNSA. The CDR3 region is CANSFTTRVRNTGELFF. Written as DNA, the CDR3 is TGTGCCAACAGCTTTACGACCCGCGTTCGCAACACCGGGGAGCTGTTTTTT.

V and J are TRBV29-1 and TRBJ1-2, with 7 bases that match TRBD1. This CDR3 is built from 13 residues. In germline, CDR1 is SQVTM, CDR2 ANQGSEA. V shed 7 bases and J 3 bases; nucleotides not matched to a gene: 8. As DNA, the CDR3 is TGCAGCGCTTCGACAGGGCCGGACTATGGCTACACCTTC. Translation: CSASTGPDYGYTF.

A word on this clonotype: A much larger clone sits a single nucleotide away, making a read error possible. This chain connects TRBV2 to TRBJ2-7; D possibly corresponds to TRBD2 (5 bases). CDR3 length equals 16 residues. The germline V gene encodes CDR1 SNHLY and CDR2 FYNNEI. CDR3 sequence (DNA): TGTGCCAGCAGAGAAGATAGGATCCGCCTAGCTTACGAGCAGTACTTC. It yields the protein CASREDRIRLAYEQYF.